This TCR beta chain was found in a study of cytomegalovirus exposure and HLA in healthy donors. Overall study: The roughly 110 validation repertoires were reported in a later analysis to have been generated on the same platform as the roughly 700 first-cohort repertoires. General observations from the study: The classifier, whose performance was assessed in both the original and validation cohorts, reportedly diagnosed cytomegalovirus status with high specificity and sensitivity. The finding came from a later analysis; first-cohort TCR clusters tended to co-occur in the roughly 120 validation repertoires. A few chains linked to CMV were shown in vitro to be specific for CMV antigens.

Points on this clone: Its antigen is currently unknown.

Libraries were prepared by immunoSEQ multiplex PCR; TCRdb keeps only in-frame clonotypes and omits some of them. The sample records about 130,000 clones, 89% being singletons. The length of the CDR3 is 16 residues. The germline V gene has CDR1 KGHSH and CDR2 LQKENI. Trimming took off 6 bases at V and 0 bases at J, with 15 bases between the two ends. This TCR derives from a man aged 30-40 years in good health and CMV-seronegative. The V and J genes are TRBV18 and TRBJ1-3, with D maybe TRBD1 (6 bases). The sample consisted of PBMCs. The CDR3 reads CASSVDSLRSGNTIYF. CDR3 nucleotide sequence: TGTGCCAGCTCTGTGGACAGCCTCCGCTCTGGAAACACCATATATTTT.